This is a list of T cell receptor beta chains from one sample in a study of blood T cell repertoires in COVID-19. Using immunoSEQ multiplex PCR, the repertoire was profiled, and TCRdb retains in-frame clones only, with some absent. Of some 310,000 clones in the sample, 90% were seen once. The material sequenced was peripheral blood. The receptors were sampled from a woman in her thirties with COVID-19, enrolled during active disease. The CDR3 runs from the conserved cysteine through the conserved F or W. A D gene is named only where the DNA matches it firmly. The size field is filled for only some rows; it gives once, few, many or a size class.

size,D,J,V,DNA,CDR3
.,.,TRBJ2-2,TRBV21-1,TGTGCCAGCAGCAAAGACCCTAGCGGGGGATCCGGGGAGCTGTTTTTT,CASSKDPSGGSGELFF
.,TRBD1,TRBJ1-5,TRBV6-5,TGTGCCAGCAGTTACATCATGGGACAGACAGGCCAGCCCCAGCATTTT,CASSYIMGQTGQPQHF
.,.,TRBJ1-5,TRBV1,TGCACCAGCAGCCAAGATTCAGGGGGTTCAGTCGGTCAGCCCCAGCATTTT,CTSSQDSGGSVGQPQHF
.,.,TRBJ2-1,TRBV2,TGTGCCAGCAGTGAAAGGGAGTATGAGCAGTTCTTC,CASSEREYEQFF
once,TRBD2,TRBJ2-1,TRBV19,TGTGCCAGTAGTAGCGGGAGCCACAATGAGCAGTTCTTC,CASSSGSHNEQFF
.,.,TRBJ2-7,TRBV7-9,TGTGCCAGCACCCCATGGGGGACCCTAGCGTCTTACGAGCAGTACTTC,CASTPWGTLASYEQYF
.,.,TRBJ1-1,TRBV27,TGTGCCAGCAGCTGGACAGCCAACACTGAAGCTTTCTTT,CASSWTANTEAFF
.,.,TRBJ1-2,TRBV28,TGTGCCAGCAGCTTAAGAACGGACAGAAACTATGGCTACACCTTC,CASSLRTDRNYGYTF
.,TRBD1,TRBJ2-1,TRBV5-1,TGCGCCAGCAGCTTGGTGACAGGGGGCAGAGATGAGCAGTTCTTC,CASSLVTGGRDEQFF
.,.,TRBJ2-4,TRBV28,TGTGCCAGCAGTAGGGGGGGTTTAAGATACTTC,CASSRGGLRYF